The next 27 T cell receptor beta chains were all read from a single sample in a study of regulatory T cells in long-lasting Graves disease. TCR beta libraries were built with iRepertoire HTBI primers and Arm-PCR of CDR3 regions. TCRdb re-analysed the multiplex PCR reads in MiXCR, keeping a single row per CDR3 protein. Among 700,000 or so distinct CDR3 sequences listed, around 30% were seen once. As to time point: persistent/refractory GD, antithyroid drugs over 5 years with positive TRAb. The TCR library was prepared using RNA isolated from PBMCs. Sequenced here: peripheral blood mononuclear cells (PBMCs), sampled when the disease was refractory, from a patient treated with antithyroid drugs. The receptors derive from a female donor with Graves disease.

There are a few counts of this clonotype. The chain joins TRBV18 to TRBJ2-2; D perhaps matches TRBD2 (6 bases). There are 15 residues in the CDR3. The V gene's germline CDR1 is KGHSH and CDR2 LQKENI. V was cut by 3 bases and J by 6 bases, with 14 bases left in between. CDR3 residues: CASSPLATSAGELFF. CDR3 coding DNA: TGTGCCAGCTCACCCCTAGCGACATCCGCCGGGGAGCTGTTTTTT.

The V gene is TRBV19, the J gene TRBJ2-2; the D gene could be TRBD1 or TRBD2 (5 bases each). Germline loops: CDR1 LNHDA, CDR2 SQIVND (reference sequence). This CDR3 contains 14 residues. Trimming left V 4 bases short and J 4 bases short, with 10 bases between. The CDR3 is CASSTVGATGELFF. CDR3 coding DNA: TGTGCCAGTAGTACCGTCGGGGCCACCGGGGAGCTGTTTTTT.

The chain is built from TRBV15 and TRBJ2-7, with TRBD2 matching 14 bases. V lost 4 bases and J lost 2; bases outside the gene matches: 16. The CDR3 has 20 amino acids. Germline V gene sequence: CDR1 LNHNV, CDR2 YYDKDF (reference sequence). CDR3 nucleotides: TGTGCCACCAGCAACTTATTAGCGGGACTAGCGGGAGCACCACCCTACGAGCAGTACTTC. It encodes CATSNLLAGLAGAPPYEQYF. Supplemented by reference TRBV15 and TRBJ2-7, the full variable domain reads DAMVIQNPRYQVTQFGKPVTLSCSQTLNHNVMYWYQQKSSQAPKLLFHYYDKDFNNEADTPDNFQSRRPNTSFCFLDIRSPGLGDTAMYLCATSNLLAGLAGAPPYEQYFGPGTRLTVT.

This chain links TRBV25-1 with TRBJ1-1; no clear D. Between the trimmed V and J ends, which lost 4 bases and 2 bases, there was a span of 11 bases. Germline V gene sequence: CDR1 MGHDK, CDR2 SYGVNS. The CDR3 is 14 residues long. CDR3 sequence reads: CASSVSDLNTEAFF. CDR3 DNA: TGTGCCAGCAGTGTTTCGGATCTTAACACTGAAGCTTTCTTT.

This clonotype occurred a few times. This chain joins TRBV2 and TRBJ2-7; 9 bases are a match to TRBD2. This CDR3 contains 13 residues. Germline V gives CDR1 SNHLY, CDR2 FYNNEI. The junction had 5 bases not matched to a gene; V was cut back by 11 bases and J by 0 bases. The DNA for the CDR3 is TGTGCCGGGCGGGAGGGCGGCTCCTACGAGCAGTACTTC. Amino acid sequence: CAGREGGSYEQYF.

This clonotype was counted at least ten times. J is TRBJ1-4 and V is TRBV3-1; 7 bases line up with TRBD1. The V and J ends lost 0 bases and 16 bases, in that order; junction bases with no gene match: 8. The CDR3 contains 13 residues. The germline gives CDR1 LGHDT, CDR2 YNNKEL (reference sequence). This chain's CDR3 is CASSQDMGQTWFF. The DNA for the CDR3 is TGTGCCAGCAGCCAAGATATGGGACAGACGTGGTTTTTT.

The V and J genes are TRBV12-3 or TRBV12-4 and TRBJ1-1, with D perhaps TRBD1 (6 bases). V was cut by 5 bases and J by 10 bases, with 17 bases left in between. The CDR3 is 13 residues long. In DNA, the CDR3 is TGTGCCAGCAGTCCTGGAAGGGGGGTGCGAGCTTTCTTT. This gives the protein CASSPGRGVRAFF.

Note on this clonotype: The germline gene is not matched at one end of the junction; a read error may be the cause. The chain couples TRBV20-1 to TRBJ2-7, with a possible D match to TRBD1 (6 bases). This CDR3 contains 13 residues. Per germline, CDR1 DFQATT and CDR2 SNEGSKA (reference sequence). CDR3 sequence reads: CSAPGQTTYKQYF. The DNA of the CDR3 is TGCAGTGCCCCTGGACAGACCACCTACAAGCAGTACTTC.

The sample holds a few counts of this clonotype. J is TRBJ1-2 and V is TRBV10-3, with 10 bases identical to TRBD1. Per the germline V gene, CDR1 is ENHRY and CDR2 is SYGVKD. The CDR3 is 16 residues long. The junction had 9 bases not matched to a gene; V was cut back by 0 bases and J by 8 bases. This CDR3 reads CAISESTTGTGAGYTF. DNA for the CDR3: TGTGCCATCAGTGAGTCCACTACCGGGACAGGGGCCGGCTACACCTTC.

This clonotype has at least ten counts. This chain uses TRBV2 with TRBJ1-2; TRBD1 agrees at 10 bases. Looked up from germline, CDR1 is SNHLY and CDR2 is FYNNEI. J lost 5 bases, V lost 5 bases, and 8 bases had no gene match. The CDR3 totals 15 residues. CDR3 nucleotides: TGTGCCAGCAGTCTAAAGACAGGGGGCGCGTATGGCTACACCTTC. It codes for CASSLKTGGAYGYTF.

The V gene is TRBV6-1, the J gene TRBJ1-6, with D tentatively TRBD1 (5 bases). Trimming removed 7 bases at V and 6 bases at J, with 19 bases between. The CDR3 has 16 amino acids. Germline CDR1 and CDR2: MNHNS and SASEGT. This CDR3 is CASTPFGGTANSPLHF. CDR3 DNA: TGTGCCAGCACTCCTTTTGGGGGGACGGCTAATTCACCCCTCCACTTT.

This clonotype was picked up many times. This chain joins TRBV2 and TRBJ1-4; maybe TRBD1 (6 bases). The CDR3 is 16 amino acids. Trimming left V 3 bases short and J 6 bases short, with 17 bases between. CDR1 SNHLY and CDR2 FYNNEI come from the germline V gene. The CDR3 spells CASSDTSWGLDEKLFF. CDR3 coding DNA: TGTGCCAGCAGTGATACTTCGTGGGGGCTCGATGAAAAACTGTTTTTT.

The table lists this clonotype with a few counts. The chain carries TRBV29-1 and TRBJ1-2; 9 positions match TRBD1. V trimming: 4 bases; J trimming: 2 bases; junction bases outside the gene matches: 2. Germline CDR1 is SQVTM and CDR2 is ANQGSEA. CDR3 length equals 13 residues. The CDR3 bases are TGCAGCGTTGCGGGACAGGGAAACTATGGCTACACCTTC. Protein: CSVAGQGNYGYTF.

This chain links TRBV6-1 with TRBJ2-7; perhaps TRBD1 as D (5 bases). The CDR3 consists of 13 residues. Germline V CDR1 and CDR2: MNHNS, SASEGT. The germline V and J ends were trimmed by 7 bases and 6 bases, with 16 bases remaining between them. CDR3 protein: CASNSGGAGEQYF. In DNA form, the CDR3 reads TGTGCCAGCAACTCCGGTGGGGCTGGCGAGCAGTACTTC.

The J gene is TRBJ2-7, the V gene TRBV6-2 or TRBV6-3, with D perhaps TRBD2 (6 bases). Trimming removed 6 bases from V and 2 bases from J, with 11 bases in between. This CDR3 region has 13 residues. Per the germline V gene, CDR1 is MNHEY and CDR2 is SVGEGT. The DNA for the CDR3 is TGTGCCAGCAGCCAAAGCGGGCCCTACGAGCAGTACTTC. This translates into CASSQSGPYEQYF.

The genes are TRBV30 and TRBJ1-5; maybe TRBD1 (5 bases). V shed 0 bases and J shed 2 bases, with 14 bases lying between them. CDR3 length: 16 amino acids. Per the germline V gene, CDR1 is GTSNPN and CDR2 is SVGIG (reference sequence). The CDR3 loop reads CAWSVRGGKGNQPQHF. The CDR3 DNA is TGTGCCTGGAGTGTACGTGGGGGAAAGGGCAATCAGCCCCAGCATTTT.

This clonotype was observed a few times. The V gene is TRBV11-2, the J gene TRBJ1-2; D gene ambiguous. V was cut by 4 bases and J by 8 bases, with 14 bases left in between. CDR3 size: 13 residues. The germline gives CDR1 SGHAT, CDR2 FQNNGV. This chain's CDR3 is CASSWALSGGYTF. The CDR3 nucleotides are TGTGCCAGCAGCTGGGCCCTCTCTGGGGGCTACACCTTC.

This sequence joins TRBV20-1 and TRBJ1-5; D not certain. This CDR3 is built from 13 residues. The germline V gene has CDR1 DFQATT and CDR2 SNEGSKA (reference sequence). Deletions cut 3 bases from V and 2 bases from J, with 8 bases between. The CDR3: CSASGEGNQPQHF. The CDR3 DNA reads TGCAGTGCTAGTGGCGAGGGCAATCAGCCCCAGCATTTT.

This clonotype was found many times. The J gene is TRBJ1-1, the V gene TRBV9; 7 nucleotides agree with TRBD1. CDR1 and CDR2 from the germline V gene are SGDLS and YYNGEE. This CDR3 comprises 15 residues. The V gene end was trimmed by 1 base and the J gene end by 1 base; junction bases not matched to a gene: 4. The CDR3 region has the DNA TGTGCCAGCAGCGTATCCCCAGGGGGGAACACTGAAGCTTTCTTT. It encodes CASSVSPGGNTEAFF.

This clonotype came up once. Germline is not matched at one junction end, which may reflect a read error. V is TRBV28 and J is TRBJ1-5, with D hard to call. Germline V gene lookup returns CDR1 MDHEN and CDR2 SYDVKM. This CDR3 spans 16 amino acids. The CDR3 region is CASSEPRGLASPMWVF. CDR3 DNA sequence: TGTGCCAGCAGCGAGCCTCGCGGCTTGGCCAGCCCAATGTGGGTTTTT.

This clonotype was counted many times. The gene calls are TRBV11-2 and TRBJ2-5; 7 bases line up with TRBD2. The ends lost 5 bases at V and 4 bases at J; junction bases unmatched: 10. The CDR3 runs 15 residues. Germline V gene lookup returns CDR1 SGHAT and CDR2 FQNNGV. The CDR3 region is CASSLASGRGETQYF. The CDR3 DNA reads as TGTGCCAGCAGCCTAGCTAGCGGACGGGGAGAGACCCAGTACTTC.

The genes are TRBV20-1 and TRBJ2-1; perhaps TRBD2 as D (6 bases). Deletions cut 6 bases from V and 9 bases from J, with 24 bases between. The CDR3 loop spans 15 amino acids. Germline loops: CDR1 DFQATT, CDR2 SNEGSKA (reference sequence). DNA of the CDR3: TGCAGTGCCGCGGGGCCTCCGGGAGCGCAGGGTGAGCAGTTCTTC. It specifies CSAAGPPGAQGEQFF.

Ten or more counts support this clonotype. A read error may account for a junction end that differs from germline. The CDR3 bases are TGTGCCAGCAGCGAAGACAGGGGAAGTCAGCCCCAGCATTTT. It yields the protein CASSEDRGSQPQHF. This chain uses TRBV2 with TRBJ1-5; 8 nucleotides align to TRBD1. The CDR3 totals 14 residues. Germline CDR1 reads SNHLY; CDR2 reads FYNNEI.

The rearrangement uses TRBV20-1 and TRBJ2-7; 11 bases align to TRBD2. The V segment lost 2 bases and the J segment 6 bases; nucleotides outside the gene matches: 12. CDR1 DFQATT and CDR2 SNEGSKA come from the germline V gene (reference sequence). The CDR3 runs 16 residues. CDR3 loop: CSARPSGRRGTGEQYF. DNA for the CDR3: TGCAGTGCTAGACCTAGCGGGAGGAGGGGGACGGGCGAGCAGTACTTC.

The V call is TRBV12-3 or TRBV12-4, the J call TRBJ1-1; D call uncertain. Trimming stripped 3 bases from V and 4 bases from J, with 9 bases between. The CDR3 consists of 13 residues. CDR3 loop: CASSFRRSTEAFF. DNA of the CDR3: TGTGCCAGCAGTTTCCGGCGTAGCACTGAAGCTTTCTTT.

The V and J genes are TRBV5-1 and TRBJ1-2; TRBD1 aligns across 8 bases. Trimming removed 4 bases from V and 4 bases from J; junction bases left unmatched: 12. This CDR3 is built from 16 residues. Germline CDR1 is SGHRS and CDR2 is YFSETQ. The CDR3 spells CASSLIDRGPFYGYTF. CDR3 sequence (DNA): TGCGCCAGCAGCCTCATCGACAGGGGACCTTTCTATGGCTACACCTTC.

The chain recombines TRBV5-1 with TRBJ2-5; D perhaps matches TRBD1 (5 bases). The CDR3 length is 16 residues. Germline V gives CDR1 SGHRS, CDR2 YFSETQ. V gave up 0 bases and J gave up 1 base, with 13 bases separating them. CDR3 loop: CASSLETQGPQETQYF. The CDR3 coding sequence is TGCGCCAGCAGCTTGGAGACGCAGGGCCCCCAAGAGACCCAGTACTTC.